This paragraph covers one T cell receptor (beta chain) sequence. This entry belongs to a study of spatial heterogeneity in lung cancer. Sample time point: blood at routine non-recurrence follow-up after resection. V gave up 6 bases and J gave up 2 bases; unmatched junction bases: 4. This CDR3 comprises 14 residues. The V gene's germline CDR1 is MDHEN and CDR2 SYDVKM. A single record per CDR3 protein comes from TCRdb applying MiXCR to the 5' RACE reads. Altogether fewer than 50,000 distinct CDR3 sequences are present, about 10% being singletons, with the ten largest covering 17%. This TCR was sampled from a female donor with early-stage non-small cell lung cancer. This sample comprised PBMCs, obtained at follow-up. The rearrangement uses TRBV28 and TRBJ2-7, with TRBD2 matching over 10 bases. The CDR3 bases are TGTGCCAGCAGCAAAGCGGGGGGGCCCTACGAGCAGTACTTC. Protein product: CASSKAGGPYEQYF.